This TCR beta chain was captured by sequencing in a study of cytomegalovirus exposure and HLA in healthy donors. Study details: Previous work identified around 120 million unique TCR beta sequences from around 200 million T cells. Findings and caveats of the study: Many donors carried some public TCRs, although rarity characterized most TCR sequences.

CDR3 length: 15 residues. Trimming took off 4 bases at V and 1 base at J, with 14 bases between the two ends. The germline V gene has CDR1 SGDLS and CDR2 YYNGEE. This clone was seen a single time. Antigen unknown. The PCR ran on 60 Vbeta and 13 Jbeta primers. Sequenced by immunoSEQ multiplex PCR; TCRdb stores in-frame clones only, minus some. The sample holds over 150,000 clones, 73% seen once. The receptor was derived from a woman younger than 35 in good health and CMV-seropositive. Sequenced input: PBMCs. V usage is TRBV9 and J usage is TRBJ1-1; TRBD1 might be the D (6 bases). CDR3 in DNA: TGTGCCAGCAGCCGGGGACACCCAGCGAACACTGAAGCTTTCTTT. This codes for CASSRGHPANTEAFF.